This record covers a single T cell receptor beta chain. These data belong to a study of blood T cell repertoires in COVID-19. Study information: COVID-19 samples from acute and convalescent phases originated in the United States, Italy and Spain.

This CDR3 is built from 14 residues. Original processing notes: From reference gene primer amplification, estimates of nucleated cell counts were derived. This table comes from immunoSEQ multiplex PCR, and its TCRdb copy is limited to in-frame clones, with some not included. The V and J calls and clone size come from that table; D and trimming were worked out from the DNA. The table includes about 240,000 clones, 81% detected once. Seattle patients were enrolled while actively infected and followed longitudinally. This rearrangement joins TRBV21-1 to TRBJ1-4. TRBV21-1 is designated a pseudogene. The TCR originated in a woman older than 75 with COVID-19, enrolled during active disease. The sequenced material came from peripheral blood. CDR3: CASSKGEGDGKLFF. The DNA for the CDR3 is TGTGCCAGCAGCAAAGGAGAAGGAGATGGAAAACTGTTTTTT.